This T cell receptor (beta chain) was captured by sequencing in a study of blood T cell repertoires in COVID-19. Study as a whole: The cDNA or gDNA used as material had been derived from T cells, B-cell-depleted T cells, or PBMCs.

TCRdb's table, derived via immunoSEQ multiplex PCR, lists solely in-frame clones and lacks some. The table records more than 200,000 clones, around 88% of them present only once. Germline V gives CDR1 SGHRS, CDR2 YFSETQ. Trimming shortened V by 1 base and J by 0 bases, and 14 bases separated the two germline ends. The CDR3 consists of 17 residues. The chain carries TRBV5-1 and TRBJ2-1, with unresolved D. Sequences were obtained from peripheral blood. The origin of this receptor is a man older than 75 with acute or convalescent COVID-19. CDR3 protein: CASSLWPGASSYNEQFF. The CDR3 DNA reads TGCGCCAGCAGCTTGTGGCCCGGAGCCAGCTCCTACAATGAGCAGTTCTTC.